What follows is one TCR beta chain and its context. Study members were between about 18 and 100 years old and lived in fewer than 30 US regions. The CDR3 totals 15 residues. Germline CDR1 is LGHDT and CDR2 is YNNKEL (reference sequence). V lost 0 bases to trimming and J lost 7 bases, with 13 bases between them. The sample comes from a study of blood T cell repertoires in COVID-19. Study context: The United States, Italy and Spain were the sources of the acute and convalescent COVID-19 samples. In each case, the material was cDNA or gDNA derived from T cells, B-cell-depleted T cells, or PBMCs.

The data were produced by immunoSEQ multiplex PCR, yet TCRdb's version contains in-frame clones alone and is incomplete. Of 300,000 to 500,000 clones listed, roughly 90% were seen once; the top ten hold 0.9% to 1%. The sequenced material came from PBMCs or T cells enriched from blood (not recorded which). The rearrangement uses TRBV3-1 (or the pseudogene TRBV3-2) and TRBJ1-5; unclear D gene. This sequence originates from a woman younger than 45 with acute COVID-19. Here the CDR3 DNA reads TGTGCCAGCAGCCAAGATAGCTCGGACTGGCAGCCCCAGCATTTT. This sequence encodes CASSQDSSDWQPQHF.